This T cell receptor beta chain was documented in a study of cytomegalovirus exposure and HLA in healthy donors. CDR1 is LNHDA, CDR2 SQIVND, per germline (reference sequence). V was clipped by 3 bases and J by 7 bases; unmatched bases: 16. The CDR3 extends over 18 amino acids. Primers: 60 Vbeta forward and 13 Jbeta reverse. TCRdb's copy holds only in-frame clones and misses some; the assay was immunoSEQ multiplex PCR. The sample has about 150,000 clones, around 9.6% seen once. This TCR came from a male donor in good health and CMV-seronegative. The sample comprised PBMCs. The V call is TRBV19, the J call TRBJ1-1, with 11 nucleotides matching TRBD1. For the CDR3, the DNA is TGTGCCAGTAGTATCCTTCCGGTAGTTCGGGACAGGGGGTATGAAGCTTTCTTT. It codes for CASSILPVVRDRGYEAFF. Supplemented by reference TRBV19 and TRBJ1-1, the full variable domain reads DGGITQSPKYLFRKEGQNVTLSCEQNLNHDAMYWYRQDPGQGLRLIYYSQIVNDFQKGDIAEGYSVSREKKESFPLTVTSAQKNPTAFYLCASSILPVVRDRGYEAFFGQGTRLTVV.